One and the same sample provided the 15 T cell receptor beta chains below, sequenced in a study of glioma-infiltrating T cells after dendritic cell vaccination. TCRdb keeps only in-frame clones here, not all; method: immunoSEQ multiplex PCR. The sample lists around 90,000 clones; 75% to 85% were seen once. The starting material was blood, obtained before dendritic cell vaccination. The receptors come from a human donor with glioblastoma.

The V and J genes are TRBV6-5 and TRBJ2-7, with 8 bases aligning to TRBD1. The CDR3 totals 16 residues. Trimming took 0 bases from V and 4 from J; bases not matched to a gene: 8. CDR1 is MNHEY, CDR2 SVGAGI, per germline. This CDR3 is CASSYSHPGQAYEQYF. The CDR3 DNA is TGTGCCAGCAGTTACTCGCACCCGGGACAGGCATACGAGCAGTACTTC.

The rearrangement joins TRBV28 to TRBJ1-1, with no clear D. The CDR3 is 12 amino acids. The V end was cut by 3 bases, the J end by 4 bases, with 6 bases between. Germline assignment: CDR1 MDHEN and CDR2 SYDVKM. CDR3 residues: CASSFQVTEAFF. The CDR3 DNA reads as TGTGCCAGCAGTTTTCAGGTCACTGAAGCTTTCTTT.

The J gene is TRBJ2-3, the V gene TRBV5-4, with D possibly matching TRBD2 (6 bases). Germline V gives CDR1 SGHNT, CDR2 YYREEE (reference sequence). Trimming took 1 base from V and 2 from J, leaving 11 bases between them. The CDR3 has 15 amino acids. The CDR3 nucleotides read TGTGCCAGCAGCTTGTCGCGGGAAACCACAGATACGCAGTATTTT. Protein sequence: CASSLSRETTDTQYF.

The chain uses TRBV19 and TRBJ2-5; perhaps TRBD2 as D (7 bases). Trimming shortened V by 4 bases and J by 4 bases, and 19 bases separated the two germline ends. Germline lookup yields CDR1 LNHDA and CDR2 SQIVND (reference sequence). This CDR3 contains 16 residues. For the CDR3, the DNA is TGTGCCAGTAGTACAAGACAGGCGGGGGTAGGAGAGACCCAGTACTTC. As protein: CASSTRQAGVGETQYF.

The chain couples TRBV7-2 to TRBJ2-7, with 7 positions matching TRBD2. J gave up 2 bases and V 6 bases, and 4 bases lay outside the gene matches. The V gene's germline CDR1 is SGHTA and CDR2 FQGNSA. CDR3 length equals 13 residues. CDR3 bases: TGTGCCAGCAGGCCGGGAGGAGCCTACGAGCAGTACTTC. As protein: CASRPGGAYEQYF. Drawing the rest from reference TRBV7-2 and TRBJ2-7, the complete variable domain is GAGVSQSPSNKVTEKGKDVELRCDPISGHTALYWYRQSLGQGLEFLIYFQGNSAPDKSGLPSDRFSAERTGGSVSTLTIQRTQQEDSAVYLCASRPGGAYEQYFGPGTRLTVT.

This chain links TRBV5-4 with TRBJ2-5; 14 bases line up with TRBD2. V gave up 4 bases and J gave up 5 bases; unmatched junction bases: 10. CDR3 length: 17 amino acids. Germline CDR1 SGHNT, CDR2 YYREEE (reference sequence). The CDR3 region has the DNA TGTGCCAGCAGCCCTTGGACTAGCGGGGGGATTGGTGAGACCCAGTACTTC. This gives the protein CASSPWTSGGIGETQYF.

The chain links TRBV5-1 to TRBJ2-1, with 7 bases matching TRBD2. Trimming took 3 bases from V and 3 from J; bases not matched to a gene: 12. Germline loops: CDR1 SGHRS, CDR2 YFSETQ. The CDR3 spans 17 residues. The CDR3, as DNA: TGCGCCAGCAGCTACACCGGACTAAGCGGGGTCTACAATGAGCAGTTCTTC. Protein product: CASSYTGLSGVYNEQFF.

V usage is TRBV27 and J usage is TRBJ1-5; D perhaps matches TRBD1 (5 bases). The V end was cut by 8 bases, the J end by 8 bases, with 19 bases between. The V gene's germline CDR1 is MNHEY and CDR2 SMNVEV (reference sequence). The CDR3 extends over 14 amino acids. The CDR3 sequence is CASEHRAGFEPQHF. The CDR3 region has the DNA TGTGCCAGCGAACACCGGGCAGGGTTCGAGCCCCAGCATTTT.

This rearrangement joins TRBV19 to TRBJ1-2, with 7 nucleotides matching TRBD1. This CDR3 has 15 amino acids. Germline-derived CDR1 and CDR2 are LNHDA and SQIVND (reference sequence). V was clipped by 4 bases and J by 5 bases; unmatched bases: 10. The CDR3 here is CASSTGQRQKYGYTF. CDR3 bases: TGTGCCAGTAGTACGGGACAGAGACAAAAATATGGCTACACCTTC.

This clone was detected only a few times. The chain joins TRBV28 to TRBJ2-7; a possible D gene is TRBD2 (6 bases). Germline lookup yields CDR1 MDHEN and CDR2 SYDVKM. The CDR3 is 16 amino acids. V lost 4 bases, J lost 3 bases, and 19 bases lay in between. CDR3 in amino acids: CASSSGGTRDLYEQYF. The CDR3 nucleotides are TGTGCCAGCAGTTCGGGCGGGACCAGGGACCTCTACGAGCAGTACTTC.

The V call is TRBV10-2, the J call TRBJ2-3; 9 bases align to TRBD2. The CDR3 spans 14 residues. V trimming: 6 bases; J trimming: 1 base; junction bases outside the gene matches: 2. The V gene's germline CDR1 is WSHSY and CDR2 SAAADI. The DNA of the CDR3 is TGCGCCAGCAGCCCTAGCGGGGGCACAGATACGCAGTATTTT. It encodes CASSPSGGTDTQYF.

This clone was detected only once. The V and J genes are TRBV6-1 and TRBJ1-1; D possibly corresponds to TRBD1 (6 bases). Germline V CDR1 and CDR2: MNHNS, SASEGT. The CDR3 totals 14 residues. V lost 4 bases to trimming and J lost 4 bases, with 13 bases between them. CDR3 sequence reads: CASSVNQGTTEAFF. The CDR3, as DNA: TGTGCCAGCAGTGTTAATCAGGGGACCACTGAAGCTTTCTTT.

This clone was seen only once. The chain is built from TRBV5-3 and TRBJ2-7; 15 bases match TRBD2. TRBV5-3 is given ORF status, its function remaining uncertain. The J segment lost 0 bases and the V segment lost 4 bases, leaving 14 bases of the junction unmatched. CDR3 length: 20 amino acids. Here the CDR3 reads CARSGEPGLAGGISSYEQYF. Here the CDR3 DNA reads TGTGCCAGAAGCGGGGAACCGGGACTAGCGGGAGGAATAAGCTCCTACGAGCAGTACTTC.

This clone was observed a handful of times. The chain joins TRBV10-3 to TRBJ1-6; 9 bases fit TRBD1. The germline gives CDR1 ENHRY, CDR2 SYGVKD. Losses at the gene ends were 8 bases for V and 10 bases for J; bases not matched to a gene: 9. The CDR3 is 14 amino acids. CDR3: CAIATGGASSPLHF. DNA for the CDR3: TGTGCCATCGCTACAGGGGGCGCGTCCTCACCCCTCCACTTT.

This rearrangement joins TRBV5-1 to TRBJ2-3, with D maybe TRBD2 (5 bases). Looked up from germline, CDR1 is SGHRS and CDR2 is YFSETQ. There are 15 residues in the CDR3. Trimming took 4 bases from V and 3 from J, leaving 15 bases between them. The CDR3 here is CASSPDGDLTDTQYF. The DNA for the CDR3 is TGCGCCAGCAGCCCTGACGGGGATTTAACAGATACGCAGTATTTT.